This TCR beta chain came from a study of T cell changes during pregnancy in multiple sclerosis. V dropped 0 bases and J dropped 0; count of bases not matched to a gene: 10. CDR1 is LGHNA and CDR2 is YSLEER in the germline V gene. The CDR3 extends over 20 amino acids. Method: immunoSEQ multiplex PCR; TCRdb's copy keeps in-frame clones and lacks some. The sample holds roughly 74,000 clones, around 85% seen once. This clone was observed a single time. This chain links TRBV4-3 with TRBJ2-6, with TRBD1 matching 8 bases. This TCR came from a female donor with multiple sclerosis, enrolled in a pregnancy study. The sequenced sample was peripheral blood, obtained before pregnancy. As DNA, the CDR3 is TGCGCCAGCAGCCAAGAGGGTGCCGGGACAGGAGTCTCTGGGGCCAACGTCCTGACTTTC. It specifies CASSQEGAGTGVSGANVLTF.